A selection of T cell receptor beta chains follows, all from one sample in a study of OX40 agonist ivuxolimab in advanced cancers. Libraries were prepared by immunoSEQ multiplex PCR; TCRdb keeps only in-frame clonotypes and omits some of them. The sample yields around 40,000 clones, 82% seen once. Sequences were derived from CD4+ or CD8+ T cells sorted from blood, sampled in a trial of the OX40 agonist ivuxolimab. All receptors derive from an adult with an advanced solid tumor such as melanoma, head and neck, liver or kidney cancer. CDR3s include the opening cysteine and the closing phenylalanine or tryptophan. The D gene is left open where the match is weak. Only some rows state a clone size, as once, few, many or a class for expanded clones.

D gene	clone size	V gene	J gene	CDR3 protein	CDR3 DNA
NA	NA	TRBV18	TRBJ2-7	CASSPPSLRNEQYF	TGTGCCAGCTCACCACCTAGTTTGAGGAACGAGCAGTACTTC
NA	NA	TRBV7-3	TRBJ2-5	CASSLTKDGLKYF	TGTGCCAGCAGCTTAACGAAGGACGGACTTAAGTACTTC
NA	NA	TRBV10-3	TRBJ2-5	CAISESAHQETQYF	TGTGCCATCAGTGAGTCGGCCCACCAAGAGACCCAGTACTTC
TRBD1	NA	TRBV7-2	TRBJ2-3	CASSLWTGEITDTQYF	TGTGCCAGCAGCCTCTGGACAGGGGAGATCACAGATACGCAGTATTTT
NA	NA	TRBV6-4	TRBJ2-1	CASSSTWTTYNEQFF	TGTGCCAGCAGCTCGACCTGGACTACTTACAATGAGCAGTTCTTC
TRBD2	NA	TRBV5-1	TRBJ2-1	CASSSSGIFNEQFF	TGCGCCAGCAGCTCTAGCGGGATTTTCAATGAGCAGTTCTTC
NA	NA	TRBV5-1	TRBJ1-1	CASSDGPNTEAFF	TGCGCCAGCAGCGACGGACCGAACACTGAAGCTTTCTTT
TRBD1	NA	TRBV27	TRBJ1-5	CASSLADRGDQPQHF	TGTGCCAGCAGCCTAGCGGACAGGGGAGATCAGCCCCAGCATTTT
TRBD2	NA	TRBV7-3	TRBJ2-1	CASSQGASGSRNEQFF	TGTGCCAGCAGCCAAGGGGCTAGCGGGAGTAGGAATGAGCAGTTCTTC
TRBD2	once	TRBV6-5	TRBJ2-7	CASRLAGAPYEQYF	TGTGCCAGCAGACTAGCGGGGGCCCCCTACGAGCAGTACTTC
NA	NA	TRBV4-2	TRBJ1-5	CASSQEGSRDSNQPQHF	TGTGCCAGCAGCCAAGAAGGGAGCCGCGATAGCAATCAGCCCCAGCATTTT
TRBD1	NA	TRBV7-9	TRBJ2-3	CASSRRTGGSDTQYF	TGTGCCAGCAGCAGGAGGACAGGGGGCTCTGATACGCAGTATTTT
NA	once	TRBV7-2	TRBJ2-2	CASSFVGVESGELFF	TGTGCCAGCAGCTTTGTAGGGGTTGAGAGCGGGGAGCTGTTTTTT
NA	once	TRBV7-9	TRBJ1-1	CASSKGKGPNTEAFF	TGTGCCAGCAGCAAAGGAAAAGGCCCGAACACTGAAGCTTTCTTT
NA	once	TRBV6-5	TRBJ2-2	CASSYSDRTGELFF	TGTGCCAGCAGTTACTCGGATAGGACCGGGGAGCTGTTTTTT
TRBD2	NA	TRBV7-6	TRBJ2-1	CASSRLPVTSGSYNEQFF	TGTGCCAGCAGCCGCCTACCCGTTACTAGCGGCTCCTACAATGAGCAGTTCTTC
TRBD1	NA	TRBV28	TRBJ1-2	CASSSRQGGYGYTF	TGTGCCAGCAGTTCAAGACAGGGAGGGTATGGCTACACCTTC
TRBD1	NA	TRBV28	TRBJ1-4	CASRRQGGDNEKLFF	TGTGCCAGCAGACGACAGGGAGGGGATAATGAAAAACTGTTTTTT
NA	NA	TRBV6-1	TRBJ2-1	CASKVLQGANEQFF	TGTGCCAGCAAGGTTCTACAGGGTGCCAATGAGCAGTTCTTC
NA	NA	TRBV28	TRBJ2-1	CASSLSREQFF	TGTGCCAGCAGTTTATCACGAGAGCAGTTCTTC
NA	few	TRBV11-2	TRBJ2-5	CASSPAGQRVGAETQYF	TGTGCCAGCAGCCCTGCCGGCCAGCGGGTGGGGGCAGAGACCCAGTACTTC
TRBD1	NA	TRBV29-1	TRBJ1-1	CSVVDRSTEAFF	TGCAGCGTGGTGGACAGGAGCACTGAAGCTTTCTTT
TRBD2	NA	TRBV5-4	TRBJ2-1	CASSPSGRGSYNEQFF	TGTGCCAGCAGCCCTAGCGGGAGGGGGTCCTACAATGAGCAGTTCTTC
TRBD1	NA	TRBV19	TRBJ2-7	CASSMGQGFSYEQYF	TGTGCCAGTAGTATGGGACAGGGATTCTCCTACGAGCAGTACTTC
NA	once	TRBV30	TRBJ2-7	CAWSAGRPYEQYF	TGTGCCTGGAGTGCAGGGAGGCCGTACGAGCAGTACTTC
NA	NA	TRBV6-1	TRBJ2-2	CASREGWTGELFF	TGTGCCAGCAGGGAGGGGTGGACCGGGGAGCTGTTTTTT
NA	NA	TRBV4-1	TRBJ2-3	CASSHSEGSTDTQYF	TGCGCCAGCAGCCACTCGGAGGGGTCCACAGATACGCAGTATTTT
NA	NA	TRBV2	TRBJ2-1	CASTLGGTASTEQFF	TGTGCCAGCACTCTTGGGGGGACAGCATCCACCGAGCAGTTCTTC
NA	NA	TRBV6-4	TRBJ2-3	CASSPSGTDTQYF	TGTGCCAGCAGTCCTAGCGGCACAGATACGCAGTATTTT
TRBD2	NA	TRBV4-1	TRBJ2-3	CASSQPLAGARNTQYF	TGCGCCAGCAGCCAACCCTTAGCGGGGGCACGTAATACGCAGTATTTT
TRBD2	NA	TRBV7-9	TRBJ2-3	CASSLAPGLDGDTQYF	TGTGCCAGCAGCTTAGCCCCGGGACTAGATGGTGATACGCAGTATTTT